These 6 T cell receptor beta chains originate from one sample sequenced in a study of brain metastases from non-small cell lung cancer. The table came from immunoSEQ multiplex PCR; TCRdb's copy has only in-frame clones and leaves some out. The table shows about 7,400 clones, with about 82% occurring only once. Sequenced material: primary lung tumor tissue. Receptors were obtained from a donor at least 40 years old with non-small cell lung cancer.

The V call is TRBV2, the J call TRBJ2-7; TRBD1 agrees at 10 bases. The germline gives CDR1 SNHLY, CDR2 FYNNEI. J lost 3 bases, V lost 7 bases, and 9 bases had no gene match. This CDR3 comprises 15 residues. The CDR3 here is CASTLGQGVLYEQYF. CDR3 DNA sequence: TGTGCCAGCACTCTCGGACAGGGGGTTCTCTACGAGCAGTACTTC. The variable domain in full, with the rest retrieved from reference TRBV2 and TRBJ2-7, is EPEVTQTPSHQVTQMGQEVILRCVPISNHLYFYWYRQILGQKVEFLVSFYNNEISEKSEIFDDQFSVERPDGSNFTLKIRSTKLEDSAMYFCASTLGQGVLYEQYFGPGTRLTVT.

The V gene is TRBV5-4, the J gene TRBJ2-7; TRBD2 agrees at 7 bases. The germline V gene encodes CDR1 SGHNT and CDR2 YYREEE (reference sequence). The V and J ends lost 3 bases and 5 bases, in that order; junction bases with no gene match: 2. The CDR3 spans 12 residues. This chain's CDR3 is CASSSGGNEQYF. The CDR3 DNA follows: TGTGCCAGCAGCTCGGGAGGTAACGAGCAGTACTTC.

This chain joins TRBV19 and TRBJ2-2, with 9 bases matching TRBD1. The CDR3 is made up of 15 amino acids. Trimming removed 6 bases from V and 5 bases from J; junction bases left unmatched: 7. Germline-derived CDR1 and CDR2 are LNHDA and SQIVND (reference sequence). The DNA of the CDR3 is TGTGCCAGTAGCCAGACCGGGACAGGGACCGGGGAGCTGTTTTTT. Its translation is CASSQTGTGTGELFF. The complete variable domain, with remaining parts taken from reference TRBV19 and TRBJ2-2, reads DGGITQSPKYLFRKEGQNVTLSCEQNLNHDAMYWYRQDPGQGLRLIYYSQIVNDFQKGDIAEGYSVSREKKESFPLTVTSAQKNPTAFYLCASSQTGTGTGELFFGEGSRLTVL.

The chain links TRBV19 to TRBJ1-5, with a tentative D call TRBD1 (6 bases). CDR1 and CDR2 from the germline V gene are LNHDA and SQIVND (reference sequence). Between the trimmed V and J ends, which lost 10 bases and 0 bases, there was a span of 16 bases. The CDR3 extends over 15 amino acids. The CDR3 sequence is CATKWDTHSNQPQHF. The CDR3 bases are TGTGCCACCAAGTGGGACACACATAGCAATCAGCCCCAGCATTTT.

The chain employs TRBV9 and TRBJ1-3; D is uncertain. V was trimmed by 4 bases and J by 0 bases, leaving 8 bases between them. CDR1 and CDR2 (germline): SGDLS, YYNGEE. CDR3 length equals 14 residues. CDR3 DNA: TGTGCCAGCAGCAATAGGAGCTCTGGAAACACCATATATTTT. Translated: CASSNRSSGNTIYF.

This chain connects TRBV2 to TRBJ1-2; D remains unclear. The germline gives CDR1 SNHLY, CDR2 FYNNEI. Trimming pared 6 bases from V and 5 bases from J, leaving 10 bases between. The CDR3 is 12 amino acids. For the CDR3, the DNA is TGTGCCAGCAGGCCGGGTCCTTATGGCTACACCTTC. Its translation: CASRPGPYGYTF.